Listed below are T cell receptor beta chains from one sample, sequenced in a study of T cells in Graves' hyperthyroidism and ophthalmopathy. From the multiplex PCR reads, TCRdb called clonotypes with MiXCR, one entry per CDR3 protein. The sample contains under 450,000 distinct CDR3 sequences, 15% to 18% of which appear only once. The sample consisted of blood. All receptors derive from a woman aged 18 to 35 with Graves' hyperthyroidism. CDR3s include the opening cysteine and the closing phenylalanine or tryptophan. A D gene is named only where the DNA matches it firmly. A row's size may be missing; if present it is once, few, many or a size class.

d_gene	abundance	v_gene	j_gene	CDR3nt	CDR3aa
TRBD1	NA	TRBV19	TRBJ2-5	TGTGCCAGTAGTATCGGGACAGGGGAGATCCAAGAGACCCAGTACTTC	CASSIGTGEIQETQYF
TRBD2	many	TRBV12-3/TRBV12-4	TRBJ2-3	TGTGCCAGCAGTATAACTAGCGGGAGTTTCTCAGATACGCAGTATTTT	CASSITSGSFSDTQYF
NA	many	TRBV6-1	TRBJ1-4	TGTGCCAGCAGTACAGGGTTCGAGGGAACTAATGAAAAACTGTTTTTT	CASSTGFEGTNEKLFF
TRBD1	few	TRBV5-1	TRBJ1-2	TGCGCCAGCAGCTATGACAGGGGGGGTGTGAACTATGGCTACACCTTC	CASSYDRGGVNYGYTF
NA	NA	TRBV10-3	TRBJ2-5	TGTGCCATCACCCCGAGCAGGGGAGAGACCCAGTACTTC	CAITPSRGETQYF
NA	many	TRBV28	TRBJ1-2	TGTGCCAGCACCCCATCAGGCTTTAACTATGGCTACACCTTC	CASTPSGFNYGYTF
NA	many	TRBV30	TRBJ1-3	TGTGCCTGGAGTGTACGACGGGGGGTCGGAAACACCATATATTTT	CAWSVRRGVGNTIYF
NA	few	TRBV7-2	TRBJ2-7	TGTGCCAGCAGCTTTACCGGAGTCGGAGAGCAGTACTTC	CASSFTGVGEQYF
NA	NA	TRBV25-1	TRBJ2-3	TGTGCCAGCAGTGAATGGGTTACCGCTGATACGCAGTATTTT	CASSEWVTADTQYF
TRBD1	many	TRBV20-1	TRBJ1-1	TGCAGTGCCCCCGGACAGGGTGAACCTTTCTTT	CSAPGQGEPFF
NA	many	TRBV3-1	TRBJ2-3	TGTGCCAGCAGCCAAGTGACGGGGGCGGCCGATACGCAGTATTTT	CASSQVTGAADTQYF
NA	NA	TRBV10-1	TRBJ1-5	TGCGCCACTAAGGAGATGGGGGAAGACGGTGGGTTTAGGCAGCCCCAGCATTTT	CATKEMGEDGGFRQPQHF
TRBD1	many	TRBV3-1	TRBJ1-2	TGTGCCAGCAAAGGCACAGGGGATGGTGGCTACACCTTC	CASKGTGDGGYTF
TRBD2	many	TRBV6-1	TRBJ2-1	TGTGCCAGCAGTGAAGAACTAGCGGGAGCAAATGAGCAGTTCTTC	CASSEELAGANEQFF
TRBD1	NA	TRBV5-4	TRBJ1-4	TGTGCCAGCAGCGGTGGACAGGGGGGGGAAAAACTGTTTTTT	CASSGGQGGEKLFF
TRBD2	NA	TRBV7-3	TRBJ2-2	TGTGCCAGCAGCCCCGGGACTAGGGTCGGGGAGCTGTTTTTT	CASSPGTRVGELFF
NA	many	TRBV7-3	TRBJ2-1	TGTGCCAGCAGCTCCGTTAAGAGTGAGCAGTTCTTC	CASSSVKSEQFF
TRBD2	NA	TRBV12-3/TRBV12-4	TRBJ2-2	TGTGCCAGCGGGGCAGCGGGAGGGTACACCGGGGAGCTGTTTTTT	CASGAAGGYTGELFF
TRBD1	NA	TRBV7-9	TRBJ1-4	TGTGCCAGCAGCTCGACAGGGATTAATGAAAAACTGTTTTTT	CASSSTGINEKLFF
TRBD1	NA	TRBV20-1	TRBJ1-1	TGCAGTGCTAGAGAAGGCAGGGGGGAAGCTTTCTTT	CSAREGRGEAFF
NA	many	TRBV24-1	TRBJ2-2	TGTGCCACCACCGAGGCGAACACCGGGGAGCTGTTTTTT	CATTEANTGELFF
TRBD1	once	TRBV28	TRBJ2-7	TGTGCCAGCAGTTTAAATCTGGGGGGGACAGGGAACGTTCGTGGCTACGAGCAGTACTTC	CASSLNLGGTGNVRGYEQYF
TRBD2	NA	TRBV5-1	TRBJ2-5	TGCGCCAGCAGCTTGGTTCGGACTAGCGGCCTCCAAGAGACCCAGTACTTC	CASSLVRTSGLQETQYF
NA	NA	TRBV5-5	TRBJ1-3	TGTGCCAGCAGCTTTGAAGGGCCGGCAGGAAACACCATATATTTT	CASSFEGPAGNTIYF
NA	many	TRBV19	TRBJ2-7	TGTGCCAGTAGTACCCGCCAGAGAGGCCGCTATGGCGAGCAGTACTTC	CASSTRQRGRYGEQYF
NA	once	TRBV11-2	TRBJ1-4	TGTGCCAGCAGGGAAGGTGGGGAAAAACTGTTTTTT	CASREGGEKLFF
TRBD1	NA	TRBV6-1	TRBJ1-1	TGTGCCAGCAGTGAACAGGGGGTTTCAACTGAAGCTTTCTTT	CASSEQGVSTEAFF
NA	NA	TRBV18	TRBJ2-5	TGTGCCAGCTCACGGCAGGCAGAAGAGACCCAGTACTTC	CASSRQAEETQYF
NA	many	TRBV5-1	TRBJ1-2	TGCGCCAGCAGCTTGCGAGGGGAAGAAGGCTACACCTTC	CASSLRGEEGYTF
NA	many	TRBV19	TRBJ1-1	TGTGCCAGTAGGCACCACAGGGTATGGAACACTGAAGCTTTCTTT	CASRHHRVWNTEAFF
NA	many	TRBV10-3	TRBJ2-7	TGTGCCATCAGTGACTTTTTCGGGGAGCAGTACTTC	CAISDFFGEQYF
TRBD1	many	TRBV6-1	TRBJ2-7	TGTGCCAGCAGCGCTAAGGACAGGGGCTCCTACGAGCAGTACTTC	CASSAKDRGSYEQYF
NA	few	TRBV9	TRBJ2-2	TGTGCCAGCAGCCCTCCTGGGGGGTCCGGGGAGCTGTTTTTT	CASSPPGGSGELFF
TRBD2	few	TRBV11-3	TRBJ2-5	TGTGCCAGCGGGCTAGCGGGAGTGGAGACCCAGTACTTC	CASGLAGVETQYF
NA	few	TRBV4-1	TRBJ1-2	TGCGCCAGCAGCCAAGAGGCAGGGGCAAGTAGGGGCTACACCTTC	CASSQEAGASRGYTF
NA	many	TRBV28	TRBJ2-6	TGTGCCAGCAGTTTAGAGCCAGGGATCACCGGGGCCAACGTCCTGACTTTC	CASSLEPGITGANVLTF
NA	NA	TRBV6-1	TRBJ2-3	TGTGCCAGCAGTGCCGTGGCCCGGGGTCTGACAGATACGCAGTATTTT	CASSAVARGLTDTQYF
NA	many	TRBV3-1	TRBJ1-2	TGTGCCAGCACCTCCGAGCGGGCAGTAGATGGCTACACCTTC	CASTSERAVDGYTF
NA	many	TRBV12-3/TRBV12-4	TRBJ2-1	TGTGCCAGCAGTTTGGACAGCTCCTACAATGAGCAGTTCTTC	CASSLDSSYNEQFF
NA	many	TRBV20-1	TRBJ2-1	TGCAGTGCTGACGGGACTGGGGGCATGAAACAGTTCTTC	CSADGTGGMKQFF
TRBD2	few	TRBV20-1	TRBJ2-5	TGCAGTGCTAGATTGGCTAGCGGCCAAGAGACCCAGTACTTC	CSARLASGQETQYF
NA	few	TRBV19	TRBJ2-3	TGTGCCAGTAGCCCTCTGAATTCTAGCACAGATACGCAGTATTTT	CASSPLNSSTDTQYF
TRBD2	NA	TRBV5-4	TRBJ2-2	TGTGCCAGCAGCTTTCCTAGCGGGGAGAACACCGGGGAGCTGTTTTTT	CASSFPSGENTGELFF
NA	many	TRBV6-1	TRBJ2-7	TGTGCCAGCAGTGAGGGGACCTATCACTCATTGTCTTACGAGCAGTACTTC	CASSEGTYHSLSYEQYF
NA	many	TRBV5-6	TRBJ1-2	TGTGCCAGCAGCCTCATGGTTGGCTACACCTTC	CASSLMVGYTF